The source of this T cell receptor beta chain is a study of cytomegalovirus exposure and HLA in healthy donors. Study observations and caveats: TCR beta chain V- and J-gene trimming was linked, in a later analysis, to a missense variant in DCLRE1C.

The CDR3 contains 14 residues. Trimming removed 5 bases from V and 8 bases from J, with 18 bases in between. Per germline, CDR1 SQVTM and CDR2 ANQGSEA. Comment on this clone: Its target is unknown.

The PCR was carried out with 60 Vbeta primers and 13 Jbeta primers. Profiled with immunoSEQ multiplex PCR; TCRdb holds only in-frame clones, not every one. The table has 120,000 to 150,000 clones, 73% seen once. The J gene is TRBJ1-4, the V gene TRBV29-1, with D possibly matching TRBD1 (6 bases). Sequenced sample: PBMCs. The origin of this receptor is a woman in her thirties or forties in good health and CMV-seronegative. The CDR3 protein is CSVCLGTQTEKLFF. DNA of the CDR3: TGCAGCGTTTGTTTAGGGACACAGACCGAAAAACTGTTTTTT.